This entry lists 16 T cell receptor beta chains sequenced from one sample in a study of T cell responses to AZD1222 COVID-19 vaccine. Data came from immunoSEQ multiplex PCR; TCRdb stores just in-frame clones and leaves some out. The table records 130,000 to 150,000 clones, under 95% of them present only once. The source material was peripheral blood, sampled on day 0 of AZD1222 vaccination. These receptors all come from an adult in good health.

The V gene is TRBV19, the J gene TRBJ1-5; TRBD1 might be the D (6 bases). V lost 2 bases and J lost 4, with 9 bases in between. This CDR3 contains 14 residues. Looked up from germline, CDR1 is LNHDA and CDR2 is SQIVND (reference sequence). DNA for the CDR3: TGTGCCAGTAGTATAAACAGGGAGAATCAGCCCCAGCATTTT. Translated: CASSINRENQPQHF.

This clone showed up just once. The chain combines TRBV4-3 with TRBJ1-5; D gene unclear. CDR3 length: 15 amino acids. Trimming removed 1 base at V and 1 base at J, with 8 bases between. The germline V gene encodes CDR1 LGHNA and CDR2 YSLEER. For the CDR3, the DNA is TGCGCCAGCAGCCAAGGACTCAGGAGCAATCAGCCCCAGCATTTT. Translated: CASSQGLRSNQPQHF.

V gene TRBV24-1 combines with J gene TRBJ2-1, with TRBD2 matching 12 bases. This CDR3 comprises 15 residues. CDR1 KGHDR and CDR2 SFDVKD come from the germline V gene. J lost 8 bases, V lost 2 bases, and 3 bases had no gene match. The CDR3, as DNA: TGTGCCACCAGTGATTGGACTAGCGGGAAGGATGAGCAGTTCTTC. This codes for CATSDWTSGKDEQFF.

V is TRBV9 and J is TRBJ2-2; D assignment may be TRBD1 or TRBD2 (5 bases each). Deletions cut 4 bases from V and 1 base from J, with 11 bases between. The V gene's germline CDR1 is SGDLS and CDR2 YYNGEE. CDR3 length equals 15 residues. This CDR3 is CASSYGTGNTGELFF. The CDR3 DNA follows: TGTGCCAGCAGCTATGGGACGGGGAACACCGGGGAGCTGTTTTTT.

The chain employs TRBV7-9 and TRBJ1-2; 12 bases line up with TRBD1. With 5 bases clipped from V and 0 bases from J, the junction kept 7 bases outside the gene matches. CDR1 is SEHNR, CDR2 FQNEAQ, per germline (reference sequence). The CDR3 totals 17 residues. CDR3 sequence: CASSPGTGGRPNYGYTF. The CDR3 bases are TGTGCCAGCAGCCCCGGGACAGGGGGCCGCCCTAACTATGGCTACACCTTC.

The count of this clone is one. The CDR3 DNA follows: TGTGCCAGCAGCCAGTTCACAGATACGCAGTATTTT. Its protein product is CASSQFTDTQYF. The rearrangement links TRBV3-1 (or the pseudogene TRBV3-2) to TRBJ2-3; D unresolved. Germline V gene sequence: CDR1 LGHDT, CDR2 YNNKEL (reference sequence). Trimming stripped 3 bases from V and 2 bases from J, with 3 bases between. This CDR3 comprises 12 residues.

This chain uses TRBV7-3 with TRBJ1-4, with a tentative D call TRBD1 (5 bases). The length of the CDR3 is 13 residues. V was trimmed by 0 bases and J by 10 bases, leaving 9 bases between them. Looked up from germline, CDR1 is SGHTA and CDR2 is FQGTGA. The CDR3 nucleotides read TGTGCCAGCAGCTTAACAGGGGAAGGAAAACTGTTTTTT. It specifies CASSLTGEGKLFF.

The chain recombines TRBV2 with TRBJ1-2; D remains unclear. Trimming removed 4 bases from V and 4 bases from J, with 7 bases in between. The CDR3 runs to 12 residues. CDR1 and CDR2 from the germline V gene are SNHLY and FYNNEI. DNA for the CDR3: TGTGCCAGCAGTGCCAGGATCTATGGCTACACCTTC. Translation: CASSARIYGYTF.

The rearrangement links TRBV28 to TRBJ2-7; D not resolved. V gave up 5 bases and J gave up 2 bases, with 13 bases separating them. This CDR3 comprises 14 residues. Germline CDR1 is MDHEN and CDR2 is SYDVKM. CDR3 residues: CASSVSPRTYEQYF. In DNA, the CDR3 is TGTGCCAGCAGTGTATCTCCCCGGACCTACGAGCAGTACTTC.

The chain is built from TRBV18 and TRBJ2-7, with D possibly being TRBD2 (6 bases). The CDR3 loop spans 16 amino acids. Germline values: CDR1 KGHSH, CDR2 LQKENI. Trimming took 4 bases from V and 7 from J, leaving 23 bases between them. The CDR3: CASSHAAGLLFREQYF. The DNA for the CDR3 is TGTGCCAGCTCACATGCGGCGGGACTTTTATTCCGGGAGCAGTACTTC.

The gene calls are TRBV14 and TRBJ2-3, with a tentative D call TRBD1 (6 bases). The germline V gene has CDR1 SGHDN and CDR2 FVKESK. V was clipped by 5 bases and J by 1 base, with 13 bases between them. The CDR3 length is 15 residues. In nucleotides, the CDR3 is TGTGCCAGCAGCAAGGGGACAATCCGCACAGATACGCAGTATTTT. Its protein is CASSKGTIRTDTQYF.

The chain employs TRBV28 and TRBJ1-4, with TRBD1 identical over 8 bases. The V gene's germline CDR1 is MDHEN and CDR2 SYDVKM. CDR3 size: 14 residues. Trimming removed 6 bases from V and 8 bases from J; junction bases left unmatched: 8. DNA of the CDR3: TGTGCCAGCAGACGACAGGGGCGGGGGGAAAAACTGTTTTTT. Translating gives CASRRQGRGEKLFF.

The chain recombines TRBV19 with TRBJ2-1; no clear D. Trimming stripped 2 bases from V and 4 bases from J, with 15 bases between. In germline, CDR1 is LNHDA, CDR2 SQIVND (reference sequence). The CDR3 has 16 amino acids. CDR3 sequence reads: CASSIRLQLDYNEQFF. The CDR3 nucleotides are TGTGCCAGTAGTATAAGATTACAGTTAGATTACAATGAGCAGTTCTTC.

This rearrangement joins TRBV14 to TRBJ2-1, with TRBD2 identical over 11 bases. The CDR3 runs 17 residues. With V trimmed by 1 base and J by 9 bases, 11 bases remained unmatched. Germline values: CDR1 SGHDN, CDR2 FVKESK. The chain's CDR3 is CASSQGIAGGQLAEQFF. The CDR3 DNA reads TGTGCCAGCAGCCAAGGGATAGCGGGGGGGCAGCTGGCTGAGCAGTTCTTC.

This chain links TRBV6-1 with TRBJ2-3, with D unclear. V shed 2 bases and J shed 7 bases, with 10 bases lying between them. The germline V gene has CDR1 MNHNS and CDR2 SASEGT. The CDR3 spans 13 residues. The CDR3 loop reads CASSELYGHTQYF. The CDR3 bases are TGTGCCAGCAGTGAATTGTACGGGCATACGCAGTATTTT.

The chain has TRBV18 and TRBJ2-3, with D unclear. Germline V gene sequence: CDR1 KGHSH, CDR2 LQKENI. The CDR3 extends over 15 amino acids. The V gene lost 1 base and the J gene lost 5 bases, with 13 bases spanning the gap. CDR3 in amino acids: CASSPLAGSEDTQYF. The DNA of the CDR3 is TGTGCCAGCTCACCACTCGCTGGGTCGGAAGATACGCAGTATTTT.